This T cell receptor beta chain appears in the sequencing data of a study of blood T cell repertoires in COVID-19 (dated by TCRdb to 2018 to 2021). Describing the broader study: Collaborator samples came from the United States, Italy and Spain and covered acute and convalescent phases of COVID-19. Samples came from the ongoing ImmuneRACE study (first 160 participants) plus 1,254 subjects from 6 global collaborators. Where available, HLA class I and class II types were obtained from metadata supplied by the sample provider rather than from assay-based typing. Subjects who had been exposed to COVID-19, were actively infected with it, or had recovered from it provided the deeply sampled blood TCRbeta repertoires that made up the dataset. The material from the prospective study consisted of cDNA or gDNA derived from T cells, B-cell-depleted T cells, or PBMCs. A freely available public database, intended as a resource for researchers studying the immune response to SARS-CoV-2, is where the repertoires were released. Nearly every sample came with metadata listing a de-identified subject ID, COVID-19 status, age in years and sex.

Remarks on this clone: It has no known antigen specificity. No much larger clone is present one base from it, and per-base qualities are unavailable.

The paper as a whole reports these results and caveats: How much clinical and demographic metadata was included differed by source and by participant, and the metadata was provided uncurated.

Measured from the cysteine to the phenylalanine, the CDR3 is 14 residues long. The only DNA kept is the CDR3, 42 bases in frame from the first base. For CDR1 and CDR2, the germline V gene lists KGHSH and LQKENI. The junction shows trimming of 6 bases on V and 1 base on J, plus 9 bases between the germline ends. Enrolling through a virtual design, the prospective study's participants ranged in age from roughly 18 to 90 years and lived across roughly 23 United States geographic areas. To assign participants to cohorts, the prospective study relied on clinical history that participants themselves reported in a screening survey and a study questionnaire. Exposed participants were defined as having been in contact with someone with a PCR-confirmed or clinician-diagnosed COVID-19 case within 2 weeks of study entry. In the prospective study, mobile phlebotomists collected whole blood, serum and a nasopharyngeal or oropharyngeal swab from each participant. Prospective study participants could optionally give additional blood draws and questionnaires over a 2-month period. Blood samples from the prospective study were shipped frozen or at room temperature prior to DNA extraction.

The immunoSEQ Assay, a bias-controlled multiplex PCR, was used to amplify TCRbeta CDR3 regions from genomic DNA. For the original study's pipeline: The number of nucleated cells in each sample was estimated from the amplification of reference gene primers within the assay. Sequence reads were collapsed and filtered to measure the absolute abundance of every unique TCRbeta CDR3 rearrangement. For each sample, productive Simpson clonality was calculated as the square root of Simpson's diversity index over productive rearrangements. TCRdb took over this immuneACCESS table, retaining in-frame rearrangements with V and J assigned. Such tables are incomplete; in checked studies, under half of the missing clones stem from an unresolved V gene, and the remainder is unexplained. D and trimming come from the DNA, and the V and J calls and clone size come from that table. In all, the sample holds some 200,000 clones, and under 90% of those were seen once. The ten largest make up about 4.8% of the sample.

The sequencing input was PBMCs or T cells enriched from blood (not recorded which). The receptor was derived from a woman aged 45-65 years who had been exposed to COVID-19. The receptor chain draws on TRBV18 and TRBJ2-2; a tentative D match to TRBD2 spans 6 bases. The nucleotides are TGTGCCAGCTCCCTGGGACTGAACACCGGGGAGCTGTTTTTT. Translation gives CASSLGLNTGELFF.